The present T cell receptor (beta chain) was sequenced within a study of blood T cell repertoires in COVID-19. Whole-study context: Sample material is recorded as cDNA or gDNA derived from T cells, B-cell-depleted T cells, or PBMCs.

The assay was immunoSEQ multiplex PCR, and TCRdb's table has in-frame clones only and misses some. The data contain 200,000 to 250,000 clones, around 82% of them seen just once; the ten biggest clones take up 3.5% to 4%. CDR1 and CDR2 (germline): LNHDA, SQIVND (reference sequence). V was clipped by 3 bases and J by 2 bases, with 14 bases between them. CDR3 length: 15 amino acids. This TCR derives from an elderly woman with acute or convalescent COVID-19. This chain connects TRBV19 to TRBJ2-7, with D unresolved. The sample consisted of peripheral blood. The CDR3 is CASSMRFGAPYEQYF. The CDR3 bases are TGTGCCAGTAGTATGCGGTTCGGCGCACCCTACGAGCAGTACTTC.